The 28 T cell receptor beta chains in this list originate from one sample, sequenced in a study of T cell responses to AZD1222 COVID-19 vaccine. Profiled with immunoSEQ multiplex PCR; TCRdb holds only in-frame clones, not every one. Counted here are more than 95,000 clones, just over 90% occurring once; the ten biggest clones make up around 7.8%. The sample here was peripheral blood, taken on day 0 of AZD1222 vaccination. These receptors were obtained from an adult in good health.

The chain uses TRBV5-4 and TRBJ2-7; D gene uncertain. Germline V lookup: CDR1 SGHNT, CDR2 YYREEE (reference sequence). This CDR3 is built from 14 residues. V lost 5 bases and J 3 bases, leaving 15 bases between the germline ends. The CDR3 is CASSPTVDNYEQYF. CDR3 sequence (DNA): TGTGCCAGCAGTCCAACCGTCGACAACTACGAGCAGTACTTC.

This clone was picked up one time. The CDR3 bases are TGTGCCAGCAGCTTAGCCGGGGGCTCCTACGAGCAGTACTTC. Residues: CASSLAGGSYEQYF. The V call is TRBV7-9, the J call TRBJ2-7; TRBD2 is a possible D gene (6 bases). Trimming took 0 bases from V and 0 from J, leaving 6 bases between them. The germline V gene has CDR1 SEHNR and CDR2 FQNEAQ (reference sequence). The CDR3 runs 14 residues. Variable domain in full (rest from reference TRBV7-9 and TRBJ2-7): DTGVSQNPRHKITKRGQNVTFRCDPISEHNRLYWYRQTLGQGPEFLTYFQNEAQLEKSRLLSDRFSAERPKGSFSTLEIQRTEQGDSAMYLCASSLAGGSYEQYFGPGTRLTVT.

V gene TRBV2 combines with J gene TRBJ1-1, with 7 nucleotides matching TRBD1. This CDR3 comprises 15 residues. Losses at the gene ends were 8 bases for V and 4 bases for J; bases not matched to a gene: 13. Germline lookup yields CDR1 SNHLY and CDR2 FYNNEI. The CDR3 nucleotides are TGTGCCAGCTCGACAGGGCCCAATTTGAGCACTGAAGCTTTCTTT. Translating it yields CASSTGPNLSTEAFF.

The gene calls are TRBV2 and TRBJ2-1, with D perhaps matching TRBD1 or TRBD2 (5 bases each). CDR1 is SNHLY and CDR2 is FYNNEI in the germline V gene. V lost 0 bases to trimming and J lost 3 bases, with 6 bases between them. CDR3 length equals 14 residues. The CDR3 coding sequence is TGTGCCAGCAGTGAAGCGAGGGGCTACAATGAGCAGTTCTTC. This codes for CASSEARGYNEQFF. Filled out from reference TRBV2 and TRBJ2-1, the complete variable domain reads EPEVTQTPSHQVTQMGQEVILRCVPISNHLYFYWYRQILGQKVEFLVSFYNNEISEKSEIFDDQFSVERPDGSNFTLKIRSTKLEDSAMYFCASSEARGYNEQFFGPGTRLTVL.

CDR3 sequence (DNA): TGTGCCAGCAGTTGGGAGAGCAATCAGCCCCAGCATTTT. Its translation is CASSWESNQPQHF. The rearrangement joins TRBV27 to TRBJ1-5; no definite D call. Trimming took off 4 bases at V and 1 base at J, with 5 bases between the two ends. Germline V lookup: CDR1 MNHEY, CDR2 SMNVEV (reference sequence). CDR3 length: 13 residues.

The chain is built from TRBV5-1 and TRBJ2-3; 9 bases agree with TRBD1. V was clipped by 0 bases and J by 3 bases; unmatched bases: 2. This CDR3 is 15 amino acids long. The germline gives CDR1 SGHRS, CDR2 YFSETQ. The CDR3 is CASSLGQGDTDTQYF. In DNA, the CDR3 is TGCGCCAGCAGCTTGGGACAGGGGGATACAGATACGCAGTATTTT.

The chain carries TRBV27 and TRBJ1-4, with TRBD1 matching 7 bases. The germline gives CDR1 MNHEY, CDR2 SMNVEV (reference sequence). V lost 10 bases and J lost 8; bases outside the gene matches: 10. The CDR3 has 13 residues. The CDR3 is CATKEQGREKLFF. DNA for the CDR3: TGTGCCACCAAGGAACAGGGGAGGGAAAAACTGTTTTTT.

This clone appeared a single time. This chain connects TRBV29-1 to TRBJ2-7; 7 bases match TRBD2. Germline V CDR1 and CDR2: SQVTM, ANQGSEA. CDR3 size: 11 residues. With 8 bases clipped from V and 3 bases from J, the junction kept 4 bases outside the gene matches. CDR3 loop: CSKGRDYEQYF. The CDR3, as DNA: TGCAGCAAAGGGAGGGACTACGAGCAGTACTTC.

V usage is TRBV24-1 and J usage is TRBJ2-1, with 8 bases aligning to TRBD2. The CDR3 covers 17 residues. Germline V gene sequence: CDR1 KGHDR, CDR2 SFDVKD. With V trimmed by 3 bases and J by 3 bases, 9 bases remained unmatched. The CDR3 DNA sequence: TGTGCCACCAGTGATCGTAAAGCGGGAGTACTCTACAATGAGCAGTTCTTC. This encodes CATSDRKAGVLYNEQFF.

The J gene is TRBJ2-1, the V gene TRBV6-5, with 7 positions matching TRBD1. The CDR3 contains 13 residues. Trimming cost V 6 bases and J 1 base; bases outside gene matches: 0. The germline V gene has CDR1 MNHEY and CDR2 SVGAGI. The CDR3 spells CASRGQSYNEQFF. For the CDR3, the DNA is TGTGCCAGCAGGGGACAGTCCTACAATGAGCAGTTCTTC.

This rearrangement joins TRBV19 to TRBJ1-2, with a possible D match to TRBD1 (6 bases). Per germline, CDR1 LNHDA and CDR2 SQIVND (reference sequence). This CDR3 is built from 18 residues. V shed 3 bases and J shed 4 bases, with 24 bases lying between them. The CDR3 region is CASSIRRAGAASAYGYTF. The CDR3, as DNA: TGTGCCAGTAGTATTAGGCGAGCAGGGGCCGCGTCTGCCTATGGCTACACCTTC. Combining the CDR3 with reference TRBV19 and TRBJ1-2 gives the whole variable domain DGGITQSPKYLFRKEGQNVTLSCEQNLNHDAMYWYRQDPGQGLRLIYYSQIVNDFQKGDIAEGYSVSREKKESFPLTVTSAQKNPTAFYLCASSIRRAGAASAYGYTFGSGTRLTVV.

V is TRBV15 and J is TRBJ2-2, with D unclear. The CDR3 length is 15 residues. Trimming took 2 bases from V and 1 from J, leaving 8 bases between them. From germline, CDR1 is LNHNV and CDR2 YYDKDF (reference sequence). As DNA, the CDR3 is TGTGCCACCAGCAGACCTACTGGGAACACCGGGGAGCTGTTTTTT. Amino acid sequence: CATSRPTGNTGELFF. The whole variable domain, filled in from reference TRBV15 and TRBJ2-2, reads DAMVIQNPRYQVTQFGKPVTLSCSQTLNHNVMYWYQQKSSQAPKLLFHYYDKDFNNEADTPDNFQSRRPNTSFCFLDIRSPGLGDTAMYLCATSRPTGNTGELFFGEGSRLTVL.

V gene TRBV2 combines with J gene TRBJ2-5; weak D call: TRBD2 (6 bases). The CDR3 totals 17 residues. V was shortened by 2 bases and J by 0 bases, with 16 bases between the two germline ends. Germline values: CDR1 SNHLY, CDR2 FYNNEI. In nucleotides, the CDR3 is TGTGCCAGCAGTGAACGGGGGTTTGAGGGGTACCAAGAGACCCAGTACTTC. It is translated as CASSERGFEGYQETQYF. The full variable domain, rest sourced from reference TRBV2 and TRBJ2-5, is EPEVTQTPSHQVTQMGQEVILRCVPISNHLYFYWYRQILGQKVEFLVSFYNNEISEKSEIFDDQFSVERPDGSNFTLKIRSTKLEDSAMYFCASSERGFEGYQETQYFGPGTRLLVL.

The V gene is TRBV2, the J gene TRBJ1-3; D gene uncertain. CDR3 length equals 13 residues. Trimming removed 5 bases at V and 4 bases at J, with 9 bases between. Germline V gene lookup returns CDR1 SNHLY and CDR2 FYNNEI. DNA of the CDR3: TGTGCCAGCAGTAGTAGCTACGGAAACACCATATATTTT. Translating it yields CASSSSYGNTIYF.

V gene TRBV2 combines with J gene TRBJ2-7; a possible D gene is TRBD1 (7 bases). Between the trimmed V and J ends, which lost 0 bases and 3 bases, there was a span of 15 bases. Germline-derived CDR1 and CDR2 are SNHLY and FYNNEI. The CDR3 is made up of 16 amino acids. The CDR3: CASSEARRGQFYEQYF. Here the CDR3 DNA reads TGTGCCAGCAGTGAAGCGCGGAGGGGGCAGTTCTACGAGCAGTACTTC.

This rearrangement joins TRBV11-2 to TRBJ1-6; TRBD1 might be the D (5 bases). CDR3 length: 14 residues. The germline V and J ends were trimmed by 4 bases and 10 bases, with 14 bases remaining between them. CDR1 is SGHAT and CDR2 is FQNNGV in the germline V gene. CDR3 residues: CASSSTANGSPLHF. CDR3 in DNA: TGTGCCAGCAGCTCGACAGCCAACGGGTCACCCCTCCACTTT.

The genes are TRBV19 and TRBJ2-3, with 16 bases identical to TRBD2. This CDR3 is 19 amino acids long. V dropped 4 bases and J dropped 3; count of bases not matched to a gene: 10. CDR1 and CDR2 (germline): LNHDA, SQIVND (reference sequence). CDR3 sequence: CASSKGTSGRGTFTDTQYF. The CDR3, as DNA: TGTGCCAGTAGTAAAGGGACTAGCGGGAGGGGGACCTTTACAGATACGCAGTATTTT.

The gene calls are TRBV12-5 and TRBJ1-1; tentative D call: TRBD1 (5 bases). Germline CDR1 reads LGHNT; CDR2 reads FRNRAP. The CDR3 has 14 residues. V shed 2 bases and J shed 5 bases, with 12 bases lying between them. The CDR3 DNA follows: TGTGCTAGTGGTTTGTTTCCGGGGGGAACTGAAGCTTTCTTT. It is translated as CASGLFPGGTEAFF.

The chain has TRBV20-1 and TRBJ2-5, with 13 bases that match TRBD2. Germline V gene lookup returns CDR1 DFQATT and CDR2 SNEGSKA (reference sequence). This CDR3 spans 15 amino acids. Trimming cost V 3 bases and J 2 bases; bases outside gene matches: 3. The CDR3 nucleotides read TGCAGTGCTAGTGGACTAGCGGGGGAGCAAGAGACCCAGTACTTC. It yields the protein CSASGLAGEQETQYF.

This clone was counted a single time. The chain couples TRBV27 to TRBJ2-7, with 15 bases aligning to TRBD2. From germline, CDR1 is MNHEY and CDR2 SMNVEV (reference sequence). V lost 6 bases and J lost 12; bases outside the gene matches: 12. The CDR3 is 15 amino acids. CDR3 amino acids: CASSPFLGLAGGPYF. The CDR3 nucleotides are TGTGCCAGCAGCCCTTTCCTTGGACTAGCGGGAGGGCCGTACTTC.

The CDR3 DNA is TGTGCCAGCAGCTTAGAAACAGGCTCAGGGGAAAAACTGTTTTTT. This sequence encodes CASSLETGSGEKLFF. This rearrangement joins TRBV7-9 to TRBJ1-4, with D tentatively TRBD1 (5 bases). The germline V and J ends were trimmed by 1 base and 8 bases, with 14 bases remaining between them. Germline CDR1 SEHNR, CDR2 FQNEAQ (reference sequence). The CDR3 is 15 amino acids. Together with reference TRBV7-9 and TRBJ1-4, the CDR3 gives the full variable domain: DTGVSQNPRHKITKRGQNVTFRCDPISEHNRLYWYRQTLGQGPEFLTYFQNEAQLEKSRLLSDRFSAERPKGSFSTLEIQRTEQGDSAMYLCASSLETGSGEKLFFGSGTQLSVL.

The chain carries TRBV24-1 and TRBJ2-7; D is perhaps TRBD2 (6 bases). Trimming took 10 bases from V and 1 from J, leaving 13 bases between them. This CDR3 has 13 amino acids. The germline CDR1 and CDR2 sequences are KGHDR and SFDVKD. CDR3 amino acids: CATGGTSSYEQYF. The CDR3 coding sequence is TGTGCCACAGGCGGGACCTCGTCCTACGAGCAGTACTTC.

The rearrangement uses TRBV27 and TRBJ2-5; TRBD1 matches 8 bases. The length of the CDR3 is 14 residues. Per the germline V gene, CDR1 is MNHEY and CDR2 is SMNVEV (reference sequence). Unmatched junction bases numbered 8, after V lost 5 bases and J lost 6 bases. CDR3 sequence reads: CASSPSTGVKTQYF. The CDR3 coding sequence is TGTGCCAGCAGTCCCTCGACAGGGGTGAAGACCCAGTACTTC.

The chain recombines TRBV28 with TRBJ2-3; no clear D. There are 15 residues in the CDR3. Germline V gives CDR1 MDHEN, CDR2 SYDVKM. Trimming left V 5 bases short and J 0 bases short, with 12 bases between. The CDR3 region has the DNA TGTGCCAGCAGTCTCTCATTTTCTAGCACAGATACGCAGTATTTT. It translates to CASSLSFSSTDTQYF.

The chain links TRBV23-1 to TRBJ2-7; D is undetermined. TRBV23-1 counts as an open reading frame of uncertain function. CDR3 length: 14 amino acids. Trimming stripped 10 bases from V and 0 bases from J, with 16 bases between. In DNA, the CDR3 is TGCGCCATCCTACTAATGGGTAGCTCCTACGAGCAGTACTTC. Translating gives CAILLMGSSYEQYF.

The chain links TRBV28 to TRBJ1-1; D ambiguous. V shed 8 bases and J shed 6 bases, with 19 bases lying between them. The CDR3 is made up of 14 amino acids. Looked up from germline, CDR1 is MDHEN and CDR2 is SYDVKM. For the CDR3, the DNA is TGTGCCAGCCGGTCCCTTTTCTCTAGCCCTGAAGCTTTCTTT. Its translation is CASRSLFSSPEAFF. The variable domain in full, completed from reference TRBV28 and TRBJ1-1, reads DVKVTQSSRYLVKRTGEKVFLECVQDMDHENMFWYRQDPGLGLRLIYFSYDVKMKEKGDIPEGYSVSREKKERFSLILESASTNQTSMYLCASRSLFSSPEAFFGQGTRLTVV.

The rearrangement uses TRBV28 and TRBJ1-3; D may be TRBD1 (6 bases). The V and J ends lost 2 bases and 3 bases respectively, with 14 bases between them. Germline V gives CDR1 MDHEN, CDR2 SYDVKM. The CDR3 consists of 16 residues. CDR3 coding DNA: TGTGCCAGCAGTTTAAGGGGGGGCTCTAGTGGAAACACCATATATTTT. It codes for CASSLRGGSSGNTIYF. The full variable domain, completed using reference TRBV28 and TRBJ1-3, is DVKVTQSSRYLVKRTGEKVFLECVQDMDHENMFWYRQDPGLGLRLIYFSYDVKMKEKGDIPEGYSVSREKKERFSLILESASTNQTSMYLCASSLRGGSSGNTIYFGEGSWLTVV.

The J gene is TRBJ1-2, the V gene TRBV5-1, with TRBD1 as a possible D gene (5 bases). Germline V gene lookup returns CDR1 SGHRS and CDR2 YFSETQ. Trimming removed 4 bases at V and 8 bases at J, with 18 bases between. The length of the CDR3 is 14 residues. The CDR3 spells CASSGAGTGLGYTF. CDR3 DNA: TGCGCCAGCAGCGGCGCCGGGACCGGATTGGGCTACACCTTC. The full variable domain, with the rest looked up from reference TRBV5-1 and TRBJ1-2, is KAGVTQTPRYLIKTRGQQVTLSCSPISGHRSVSWYQQTPGQGLQFLFEYFSETQRNKGNFPGRFSGRQFSNSRSEMNVSTLELGDSALYLCASSGAGTGLGYTFGSGTRLTVV.